Each of the 10 T cell receptor beta chains below was sequenced from the same sample in a study of CD4 and CD8 cells across lung adenocarcinoma regions. Using its own MiXCR run on the PCR reads, TCRdb lists one record per CDR3 protein. Of tens of thousands of distinct CDR3 sequences in the sample, approximately 49% were seen once. The sample comprised CD8+ T cells from the center of a lung tumor. These TCRs come from a female donor with lung adenocarcinoma. The CD4 and CD8 labels of this study may be unreliable.

The CDR3 region is CASSELGDTEAFF. For the CDR3, the DNA is TGTGCCAGCAGTGAACTGGGAGACACTGAAGCTTTCTTT. The V and J genes are TRBV6-1 and TRBJ1-1; no clear D. This CDR3 is 13 amino acids long. Germline-derived CDR1 and CDR2 are MNHNS and SASEGT. V lost 2 bases, J lost 3 bases, and 7 bases lay in between.

The chain joins TRBV7-2 to TRBJ2-3, with 7 bases lining up with TRBD2. The CDR3 spans 13 residues. With 7 bases clipped from V and 2 bases from J, the junction kept 3 bases outside the gene matches. Germline V gene sequence: CDR1 SGHTA, CDR2 FQGNSA. CDR3 sequence (DNA): TGTGCCAGCAAGCAGCGGGACACAGATACGCAGTATTTT. This codes for CASKQRDTDTQYF. Full variable domain (remainder filled in from reference TRBV7-2 and TRBJ2-3): GAGVSQSPSNKVTEKGKDVELRCDPISGHTALYWYRQSLGQGLEFLIYFQGNSAPDKSGLPSDRFSAERTGGSVSTLTIQRTQQEDSAVYLCASKQRDTDTQYFGPGTRLTVL.

This clonotype has just a few counts. The chain uses TRBV6-1 and TRBJ2-5; 10 bases agree with TRBD1. With 6 bases clipped from V and 9 bases from J, the junction kept 7 bases outside the gene matches. CDR1 is MNHNS, CDR2 SASEGT, per germline. This CDR3 is built from 13 residues. The CDR3 DNA reads TGTGCCAGCAGGGACGGGACAGGGGCGGCCCAGTACTTC. This gives the protein CASRDGTGAAQYF.

This chain links TRBV10-2 with TRBJ2-7; tentatively, D is TRBD1 (6 bases). The V gene lost 8 bases and the J gene lost 0 bases, with 8 bases spanning the gap. Germline CDR1 reads WSHSY; CDR2 reads SAAADI. CDR3 size: 12 residues. As DNA, the CDR3 is TGCGCCAGCCAGGGGCCCTCCTACGAGCAGTACGTC. Translating gives CASQGPSYEQYV.

This clonotype is medium-sized in the sample. The J gene is TRBJ2-1, the V gene TRBV27; D is unresolved. The closer fit of TRBJ2-7 to the DNA end suggests the J call may be wrong. In germline, CDR1 is MNHEY, CDR2 SMNVEV (reference sequence). The CDR3 runs 11 residues. The CDR3 sequence is CASSSSDEQYF. In DNA form, the CDR3 reads TGTGCCAGCAGTTCCAGTGACGAGCAGTACTTC.

This clonotype was seen only once. This chain joins TRBV6-1 and TRBJ2-5; the D gene is possibly TRBD1 (5 bases). V was pared by 6 bases and J by 3 bases, with 17 bases between. CDR3 length: 15 amino acids. The germline V gene has CDR1 MNHNS and CDR2 SASEGT. The CDR3 bases are TGTGCCAGCAGAGGTCAGGGTATAACGAAAGAGACCCAGTACTTC. It specifies CASRGQGITKETQYF.

This clonotype was detected a few times. The rearrangement uses TRBV5-1 and TRBJ1-1; D call uncertain. Trimming stripped 5 bases from V and 1 base from J, with 15 bases between. From germline, CDR1 is SGHRS and CDR2 YFSETQ. The CDR3 totals 15 residues. CDR3 in amino acids: CASSSQAPRNTEAFF. The CDR3 DNA follows: TGCGCCAGCAGTTCGCAGGCGCCCCGGAACACTGAAGCTTTCTTT.

About this clonotype: Germline is not matched at one junction end, which may reflect a read error. The chain links TRBV7-3 to TRBJ2-3, with D unclear. Germline CDR1 SGHTA, CDR2 FQGTGA. The CDR3 is 14 residues long. The CDR3 nucleotides read TGTGCCGGCAGCCAGAGCCCCCCCCCTGAGACGCAGTATTTT. This gives the protein CAGSQSPPPETQYF.

The table lists this clonotype with a count of one. Compared with germline, one end of the junction differs, possibly owing to a read error. The CDR3 here is CAGSWQPGKDTQYF. The CDR3 bases are TGTGCGGGCAGTTGGCAGCCTGGCAAAGATACCCAGTATTTT. The chain uses TRBV6-5 and TRBJ2-3, with no clear D. The CDR3 sequence is 14 residues long. In germline, CDR1 is MNHEY, CDR2 SVGAGI.

Turning to this clonotype: An end of the junction differs from the germline gene, which may be a read error. The chain uses TRBV27 and TRBJ2-4, with D possibly TRBD2 on 6 matching bases. CDR3 length: 13 residues. Germline V lookup: CDR1 MNHEY, CDR2 SMNVEV (reference sequence). The CDR3 is CASGGCVQNIQYF. The CDR3 coding sequence is TGTGCCAGCGGGGGGTGTGTCCAAAACATCCAGTACTTC.